This T cell receptor beta chain appears in the sequencing data of a study of OX40 agonist ivuxolimab in advanced cancers. About the investigation overall: The costimulatory receptor OX40 (CD134) was targeted by ivuxolimab, a fully human IgG2 agonistic monoclonal antibody. Intravenous ivuxolimab was administered to patients every 2 weeks at six dose levels: 0.01, 0.1, 0.3, 1.5, 3 and 10 mg/kg. Of the roughly 51 patients in dose escalation, 19 had hepatocellular carcinoma, about 15 had melanoma, 9 had renal cell carcinoma and 9 had head and neck cancer. The dose-escalation cohort was about 83% male with a mean age of 60 years, ranging from roughly 20 to 80. Prior anti-PD-1, anti-PD-L1 or anti-CTLA-4 therapy was permitted, and checkpoint inhibitors had been received by under 50% of dose-escalation patients. Three dose-escalation patients achieved partial responses, one with hepatocellular carcinoma and two with cutaneous melanoma. The purpose of peripheral TCRbeta sequencing was to test whether ivuxolimab changed TCR sequence diversity and led to clonal T-cell expansion. The monotherapy dose-escalation portion (N ≈ 57 patients) of the phase I ivuxolimab trial is reported in the paper. The paper as a whole reports these results and caveats: In the 0.1-3.0 mg/kg groups, partial responders were among the patients with the lowest normalized peripheral clonal expansion, particularly in CD8+ T cells. Clonal expansion of both CD4+ and CD8+ blood T cells was observed from baseline to week 6 at doses 0.1 to 3.0 mg/kg. On average, CD8+ T cells showed more expanded clones than CD4+ T cells after ivuxolimab. Low levels of normalized T-cell clonal expansion were also seen in some nonresponding patients. Which antigens the clonally expanded peripheral T cells were specific for was not determined.

Regarding this clone: The specificity of this receptor is unknown. No much larger clone is present one base from it, and per-base qualities are unavailable.

According to the germline V gene, CDR1 reads SGDLS and CDR2 reads YYNGEE. Here V drops 0 bases and J drops 7 bases, and the junction holds 6 bases not matched to any gene. From the cysteine through the phenylalanine, the CDR3 covers 16 amino acids. Solely the CDR3 DNA is kept, with 48 bases framed from the first base. Genomic DNA was isolated from the sorted cells so that the TCRbeta CDR3 region could be sequenced. TCRbeta CDR3 regions were sequenced using the immunoSEQ Assay. The table was pulled from immuneACCESS by TCRdb, which kept in-frame rearrangements only. Such tables lose some clones; where checked, under half of the loss comes from unresolved V genes, and the rest has no known cause. The table for this sample lists tens of thousands of clones; 82% of them were counted only once. The top ten clonotypes cover roughly 22% of the sample. The trial excluded patients who had a history of autoimmune disease or were on systemic immunosuppression. In every dose cohort, peripheral blood was drawn for TCR sequencing at baseline, cycle 4 day 1, and cycle 7 day 1. The samples were drawn from a first-in-human, open-label, multicenter phase I dose-escalation trial of ivuxolimab. Adults with locally advanced or metastatic melanoma, renal cell carcinoma, hepatocellular carcinoma or head and neck squamous cell carcinoma were enrolled in the trial. Before TCR sequencing, CD4+ and CD8+ T cells were separately sorted from peripheral blood.

This receptor was obtained from an adult with an advanced solid tumor such as melanoma, head and neck, liver or kidney cancer. Recombination connected TRBV9 to TRBJ2-1, with TRBD1 identical over 11 junction bases. The sample consisted of CD4+ or CD8+ T cells sorted from blood, taken in a trial of the OX40 agonist ivuxolimab. The CDR3 protein sequence reads: CASSVGTGGSRNEQFF. The nucleotides read TGTGCCAGCAGCGTAGGGACAGGGGGCAGTCGGAATGAGCAGTTCTTC.